These 17 T cell receptor beta chains were sequenced from one sample in a study of prognosis after radiotherapy for stage I lung cancer. TCR beta CDR3 was amplified from genomic DNA by two-round multiplex PCR. Round one of PCR was performed, and it used primers specific to each TRBV and TRBJ gene. TCRdb re-analysed the multiplex PCR reads in MiXCR, keeping a single row per CDR3 protein. The sample yields about 14,000 distinct CDR3 sequences, about 55% seen once. This sample comprised PBMCs, obtained before or after stereotactic body radiation therapy (not recorded which). The receptors were sampled from a donor over 45 with non-small cell lung cancer.

This clonotype is classed as medium-sized. The chain links TRBV2 to TRBJ2-7; 7 bases are shared with TRBD1. The CDR3 loop spans 12 amino acids. With 6 bases clipped from V and 4 bases from J, the junction kept 3 bases outside the gene matches. CDR1 is SNHLY and CDR2 is FYNNEI in the germline V gene. This CDR3 reads CASSLQGYEQYF. CDR3 coding DNA: TGTGCCAGCAGCCTACAGGGGTACGAGCAGTACTTC.

Only a few counts were recorded for this clonotype. The rearrangement uses TRBV3-1 and TRBJ2-7, with D hard to call. Per germline, CDR1 LGHDT and CDR2 YNNKEL (reference sequence). The V and J ends lost 3 bases and 0 bases respectively, with 9 bases between them. There are 14 residues in the CDR3. The CDR3 protein is CASSHLRYSYEQYF. CDR3 DNA sequence: TGTGCCAGCAGCCACTTACGATACTCCTACGAGCAGTACTTC.

This clonotype was counted at least ten times. The rearrangement uses TRBV10-3 and TRBJ1-5; D remains ambiguous. Germline CDR1 ENHRY, CDR2 SYGVKD. V was shortened by 1 base and J by 6 bases, with 4 bases between the two germline ends. The CDR3 has 12 amino acids. The CDR3 DNA sequence: TGTGCCATCAGTGAGTTGGGTCAGCCCCAGCATTTT. Protein product: CAISELGQPQHF.

This clonotype was picked up many times. The V call is TRBV6-2 or TRBV6-3, the J call TRBJ2-5, with TRBD1 matching over 8 bases. The germline V gene encodes CDR1 MNHEY and CDR2 SVGEGT. This CDR3 spans 13 amino acids. V gave up 5 bases and J gave up 7 bases; unmatched junction bases: 6. In nucleotides, the CDR3 is TGTGCCAGCAGTCTACAGGGGGGAGGGACCCAGTACTTC. Its protein product is CASSLQGGGTQYF.

This clonotype was observed many times. The chain combines TRBV20-1 with TRBJ2-5; D call uncertain. CDR3 length equals 11 residues. From germline, CDR1 is DFQATT and CDR2 SNEGSKA (reference sequence). Trimming took off 7 bases at V and 1 base at J, with 7 bases between the two ends. The CDR3 sequence is CSGQIQETQYF. Here the CDR3 DNA reads TGCAGTGGGCAGATCCAAGAGACCCAGTACTTC.

Within the sample, this clonotype is medium-sized. This chain connects TRBV2 to TRBJ2-7, with 8 bases lining up with TRBD2. The CDR3 length is 14 residues. Germline CDR1 and CDR2: SNHLY and FYNNEI. Germline trimming cut 6 bases from V and 0 bases from J; bases unmatched to any gene: 4. The chain's CDR3 is CASRTGTSSYEQYF. The DNA for the CDR3 is TGTGCCAGCAGAACCGGGACTAGCTCCTACGAGCAGTACTTC.

The V gene is TRBV11-2, the J gene TRBJ1-2; 7 positions match TRBD1. Unmatched junction bases numbered 5, after V lost 5 bases and J lost 2 bases. The CDR3 runs 14 residues. Germline CDR1 is SGHAT and CDR2 is FQNNGV. The CDR3, as DNA: TGTGCCAGCAGCCCGGCGGGACAGAACTATGGCTACACCTTC. Residues: CASSPAGQNYGYTF.

V gene TRBV27 combines with J gene TRBJ1-1, with D hard to call. Trimming pared 6 bases from V and 4 bases from J, leaving 12 bases between. CDR3 length equals 13 residues. Looked up from germline, CDR1 is MNHEY and CDR2 is SMNVEV (reference sequence). This chain's CDR3 is CASRGSEATEAFF. CDR3 in DNA: TGTGCCAGCAGGGGCAGTGAGGCCACTGAAGCTTTCTTT.

As regards this clonotype: A read error may produce the germline difference seen at one junction end. J is TRBJ1-1 and V is TRBV3-1; 7 nucleotides match TRBD1. The CDR3 contains 13 residues. Germline lookup yields CDR1 LGHDT and CDR2 YNNKEL (reference sequence). The CDR3 nucleotides read TGTTCCAGCAGCCAAGGGGGCTGTGGAGAAGCTTTCTTT. Protein: CSSSQGGCGEAFF.

The chain carries TRBV19 and TRBJ1-2, with TRBD1 identical over 7 bases. V dropped 7 bases and J dropped 8; count of bases not matched to a gene: 13. The CDR3 runs 14 residues. Germline V gene lookup returns CDR1 LNHDA and CDR2 SQIVND (reference sequence). The CDR3 DNA follows: TGTGCCAGTAAGGTCGACAGGGAGTCAGGAGGCTACACCTTC. This sequence encodes CASKVDRESGGYTF.

With respect to this clonotype: Sequence at one end of the junction differs from germline and may be a read error. V is TRBV11-2 and J is TRBJ2-7; TRBD2 matches at 8 bases. The germline V gene has CDR1 SGHAT and CDR2 FQNNGV. The CDR3 has 14 residues. The CDR3 DNA reads TGTTCCAGCAGCTTAGCTAGCGGGCCCTACGAGCAGTACTTC. This translates into CSSSLASGPYEQYF. Together with reference TRBV11-2 and TRBJ2-7, the CDR3 gives the full variable domain: EAGVAQSPRYKIIEKRQSVAFWCNPISGHATLYWYQQILGQGPKLLIQFQNNGVVDDSQLPKDRFSAERLKGVDSTLKIQPAKLEDSAVYLCSSSLASGPYEQYFGPGTRLTVT.

This clonotype turned up a few times. A much larger clone differs by one base, so this may be a read error. This sequence joins TRBV6-2 or TRBV6-3 and TRBJ2-7; either TRBD1 or TRBD2 may fit D (5 bases each). The CDR3 covers 16 residues. The germline CDR1 and CDR2 sequences are MNHEY and SVGEGT. Trimming pared 6 bases from V and 4 bases from J, leaving 22 bases between. DNA for the CDR3: TGTGCCAGCAGCCCCAGGGTGGGAGTGCCGAAGTACGAGCAGTACTTC. Its protein product is CASSPRVGVPKYEQYF.

The chain joins TRBV6-2 or TRBV6-3 to TRBJ2-5; D ambiguous. V was shortened by 0 bases and J by 4 bases, with 15 bases between the two germline ends. Germline-derived CDR1 and CDR2 are MNHEY and SVGEGT. CDR3 size: 16 residues. The CDR3 here is CASSYSAVDWRETQYF. The CDR3 DNA is TGTGCCAGCAGTTACTCTGCGGTAGATTGGAGAGAGACCCAGTACTTC.

This clonotype is medium-sized. This sequence joins TRBV20-1 and TRBJ2-1; TRBD2 matches 7 bases. V dropped 0 bases and J dropped 9; count of bases not matched to a gene: 2. The CDR3 is made up of 12 amino acids. Per germline, CDR1 DFQATT and CDR2 SNEGSKA (reference sequence). The CDR3 nucleotides are TGCAGTGCTAGAGAGCGGGAGTTTGAGCAGTTCTTC. Translated, it gives CSAREREFEQFF.

This clonotype appeared a few times. The rearrangement links TRBV7-8 to TRBJ2-5; D call uncertain. This CDR3 is built from 13 residues. Trimming left V 0 bases short and J 2 bases short, with 4 bases between. Looked up from germline, CDR1 is SGHVS and CDR2 is FQNEAQ. The CDR3 is CASSLAIQETQYF. For the CDR3, the DNA is TGTGCCAGCAGCTTAGCCATTCAAGAGACCCAGTACTTC. Variable domain in full (rest from reference TRBV7-8 and TRBJ2-5): GAGVSQSPRYKVAKRGQDVALRCDPISGHVSLFWYQQALGQGPEFLTYFQNEAQLDKSGLPSDRFFAERPEGSVSTLKIQRTQQEDSAVYLCASSLAIQETQYFGPGTRLLVL.

This clonotype turned up a few times. Relative to the germline gene, one junction end is altered; a read error may explain this. The chain couples TRBV27 to TRBJ1-2, with 7 nucleotides matching TRBD1. The CDR3 has 13 residues. Germline V gene data show CDR1 as MNHEY and CDR2 as SMNVEV (reference sequence). In nucleotides, the CDR3 is TGTGCCAGCAGTTTTGGCAGGGGGGTGGGCTATACCTTC. Translation gives CASSFGRGVGYTF.

This clonotype was observed at least ten times. A much larger clone lies a single base off, so this may be a read error. The chain combines TRBV12-3 or TRBV12-4 with TRBJ2-1, with TRBD2 identical over 7 bases. This CDR3 has 16 amino acids. Written as DNA, the CDR3 is TGTGCCAGCAGTCCCTCACTAGCGTTCTCCTACAGTGAGCAGTTCTTC. This translates into CASSPSLAFSYSEQFF.